The clone carrying this T cell receptor beta chain was found once. What it binds is unknown. CDR3 size: 13 residues. The V and J ends lost 6 bases and 8 bases, in that order; junction bases with no gene match: 9. CDR1 is MDHEN and CDR2 is SYDVKM in the germline V gene. These data come from a study of cytomegalovirus exposure and HLA in healthy donors. Findings of the study overall: Analysis performed later found approximately 17,000 TCR beta sequences associated with HLA alleles at 0.05 false discovery rate.

PCR involved 60 Vbeta and 13 Jbeta primers. The data were produced by immunoSEQ multiplex PCR, yet TCRdb's version contains in-frame clones alone and is incomplete. Here the sample spans around 130,000 clones, 73% being singletons. The chain is built from TRBV28 and TRBJ1-2, with TRBD1 identical over 7 bases. Sequencing was performed on PBMCs. The sequence derives from a woman between 40 and 55 years old in good health and CMV-seropositive. CDR3 amino acids: CASSARGRGGYTF. CDR3 in DNA: TGTGCCAGCAGCGCAAGGGGGCGGGGAGGCTACACCTTC.